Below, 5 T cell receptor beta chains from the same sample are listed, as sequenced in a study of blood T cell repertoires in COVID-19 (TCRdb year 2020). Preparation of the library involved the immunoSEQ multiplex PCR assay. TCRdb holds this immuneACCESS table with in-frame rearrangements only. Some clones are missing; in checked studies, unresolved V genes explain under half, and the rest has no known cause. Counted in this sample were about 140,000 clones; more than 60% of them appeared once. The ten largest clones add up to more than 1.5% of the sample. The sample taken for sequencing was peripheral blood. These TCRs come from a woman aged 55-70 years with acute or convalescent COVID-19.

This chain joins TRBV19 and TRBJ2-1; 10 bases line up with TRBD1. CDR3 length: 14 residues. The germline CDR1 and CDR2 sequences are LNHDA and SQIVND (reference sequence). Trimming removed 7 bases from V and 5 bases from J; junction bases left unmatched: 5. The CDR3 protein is CASTLDRGHNEQFF. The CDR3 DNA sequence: TGTGCCAGTACCCTCGACAGGGGGCACAATGAGCAGTTCTTC.

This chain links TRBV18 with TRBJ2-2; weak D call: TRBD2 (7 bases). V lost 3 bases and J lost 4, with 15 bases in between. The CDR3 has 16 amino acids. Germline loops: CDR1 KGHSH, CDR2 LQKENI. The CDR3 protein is CASSPSGGPLTGELFF. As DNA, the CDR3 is TGTGCCAGCTCACCTTCCGGGGGGCCCCTCACCGGGGAGCTGTTTTTT.

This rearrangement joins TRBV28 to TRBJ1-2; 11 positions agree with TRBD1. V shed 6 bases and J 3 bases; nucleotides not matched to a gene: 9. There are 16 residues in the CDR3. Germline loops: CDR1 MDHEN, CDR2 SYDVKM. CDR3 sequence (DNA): TGTGCCAGCAGCATGGACAGGGGGCGTTCGGACTATGGCTACACCTTC. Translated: CASSMDRGRSDYGYTF.

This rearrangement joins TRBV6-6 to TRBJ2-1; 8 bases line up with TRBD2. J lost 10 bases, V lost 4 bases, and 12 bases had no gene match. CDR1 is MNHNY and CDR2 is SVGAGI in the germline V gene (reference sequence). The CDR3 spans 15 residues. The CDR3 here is CASSSTSGSRGEQFF. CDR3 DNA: TGTGCCAGCAGTTCCACCAGCGGGAGCCGGGGGGAGCAGTTCTTC.

CDR3 sequence (DNA): TGCAGTGCACTAGGTACCGACGAGCAGTACTTC. It yields the protein CSALGTDEQYF. The chain employs TRBV20-1 and TRBJ2-7; D is perhaps TRBD2 (5 bases). This CDR3 region has 11 residues. Germline CDR1 DFQATT, CDR2 SNEGSKA (reference sequence). V was shortened by 6 bases and J by 5 bases, with 11 bases between the two germline ends.